Presented here are 30 T cell receptor beta chains from one specimen sequenced in a study of Tregs in tolerant kidney transplant recipients. Here immunoSEQ multiplex PCR was the method, and the copy in TCRdb shows in-frame clones only, minus some. The sample holds 50,000 to 55,000 clones, about 90% seen once. Related graft donors supplied nonmyeloablative bone marrow transplants, and mixed chimerism was transient. The material sequenced was CD8+ T cells from blood (PBMCs), taken 24 months after the transplant. Every receptor here comes from a human patient who received a combined kidney and bone marrow transplant. The graft donor may be the source of some T cells.

The chain combines TRBV30 with TRBJ1-5; 9 bases are shared with TRBD1. This CDR3 has 18 amino acids. Germline V CDR1 and CDR2: GTSNPN, SVGIG (reference sequence). Trimming cost V 2 bases and J 3 bases; bases outside gene matches: 14. Written as DNA, the CDR3 is TGTGCCTGGAGTCGGGGGAAAACGGGACAGGGACACAATCAGCCCCAGCATTTT. The encoded protein is CAWSRGKTGQGHNQPQHF. Full variable domain (outside the CDR3, taken from reference TRBV30 and TRBJ1-5): SQTIHQWPATLVQPVGSPLSLECTVEGTSNPNLYWYRQAAGRGLQLLFYSVGIGQISSEVPQNLSASRPQDRQFILSSKKLLLSDSGFYLCAWSRGKTGQGHNQPQHFGDGTRLSIL.

This clone was detected once. The V gene is TRBV30, the J gene TRBJ2-3; D is perhaps TRBD2 (5 bases). Trimming shortened V by 0 bases and J by 3 bases, and 7 bases separated the two germline ends. The CDR3 has 13 residues. Germline CDR1 GTSNPN, CDR2 SVGIG (reference sequence). The CDR3 DNA reads as TGTGCCTGGAGTGTAGTAGCGACAGATACGCAGTATTTT. This encodes CAWSVVATDTQYF.

Here the CDR3 DNA reads TGTGCCAGCAGCCCAGGGTGGACTAGCGGGTCCTACAATGAGCAGTTCTTC. It codes for CASSPGWTSGSYNEQFF. The chain links TRBV7-9 to TRBJ2-1; the match to TRBD2 covers 11 bases. V lost 5 bases to trimming and J lost 1 base; unmatched junction nucleotides: 7. Germline CDR1 reads SEHNR; CDR2 reads FQNEAQ (reference sequence). The CDR3 is 17 amino acids. Full variable domain (rest looked up from reference TRBV7-9 and TRBJ2-1): DTGVSQNPRHKITKRGQNVTFRCDPISEHNRLYWYRQTLGQGPEFLTYFQNEAQLEKSRLLSDRFSAERPKGSFSTLEIQRTEQGDSAMYLCASSPGWTSGSYNEQFFGPGTRLTVL.

This rearrangement joins TRBV28 to TRBJ2-5, with 8 bases that match TRBD1. The DNA end favors TRBJ2-7, so the J call may be wrong. The CDR3 sequence is 15 residues long. Germline lookup yields CDR1 MDHEN and CDR2 SYDVKM. The CDR3 nucleotides read TGTGCCAGCAGTACCCTTGGACAGGGAGACTACGAGCAGTACTTC. Translating gives CASSTLGQGDYEQYF.

The chain couples TRBV4-3 to TRBJ2-7, with 8 bases identical to TRBD2. The CDR3 sequence is 16 residues long. Germline V gene sequence: CDR1 LGHNA, CDR2 YSLEER. V gave up 0 bases and J gave up 5 bases; unmatched junction bases: 9. DNA for the CDR3: TGCGCCAGCAGCCAAGATATTAGCGGGACACGGGACGAGCAGTACTTC. Protein: CASSQDISGTRDEQYF.

The chain joins TRBV11-2 to TRBJ2-3; 7 bases align to TRBD2. The CDR3 is 15 amino acids. CDR1 is SGHAT and CDR2 is FQNNGV in the germline V gene. The ends lost 1 base at V and 2 bases at J; junction bases unmatched: 3. In nucleotides, the CDR3 is TGTGCCAGCAGCTTAGCAGGGACTAACACAGATACGCAGTATTTT. Protein: CASSLAGTNTDTQYF.

The chain has TRBV29-1 and TRBJ1-4; 8 positions match TRBD1. CDR1 SQVTM and CDR2 ANQGSEA come from the germline V gene. CDR3 length: 13 amino acids. With 0 bases clipped from V and 6 bases from J, the junction kept 0 bases outside the gene matches. The CDR3 bases are TGCAGCGTTGAAGAACAGGGGGATGAAAAACTGTTTTTT. Protein: CSVEEQGDEKLFF.

This rearrangement joins TRBV29-1 to TRBJ2-7, with 13 bases matching TRBD2. CDR1 and CDR2 (germline): SQVTM, ANQGSEA. V trimming: 6 bases; J trimming: 2 bases; junction bases outside the gene matches: 1. The length of the CDR3 is 13 residues. CDR3 sequence (DNA): TGCAGCGTAGGACTAGCGGGGGCCTACGAGCAGTACTTC. It codes for CSVGLAGAYEQYF.

V usage is TRBV7-8 and J usage is TRBJ1-1; the match to TRBD1 covers 10 bases. J lost 7 bases, V lost 2 bases, and 13 bases had no gene match. CDR3 length: 17 amino acids. The germline CDR1 and CDR2 sequences are SGHVS and FQNEAQ. DNA of the CDR3: TGTGCCAGCAGCTTAATCGGACAGGGGGGATCTTACCGTGAAGCTTTCTTT. Translated, it gives CASSLIGQGGSYREAFF.

The chain carries TRBV5-1 and TRBJ2-1; TRBD2 matches 12 bases. J gave up 8 bases and V 4 bases, and 4 bases lay outside the gene matches. This CDR3 spans 14 amino acids. Looked up from germline, CDR1 is SGHRS and CDR2 is YFSETQ. DNA of the CDR3: TGCGCCAGCAGCCTGACTAGCGGGGGTCATGAGCAGTTCTTC. Amino acid sequence: CASSLTSGGHEQFF.

V usage is TRBV19 and J usage is TRBJ2-5; D may be TRBD2 (6 bases). Matching the DNA end better, TRBJ2-7 makes the J call doubtful. CDR1 is LNHDA, CDR2 SQIVND, per germline (reference sequence). CDR3 length: 15 residues. The CDR3 region is CASSIVGGGPYEQYF. DNA of the CDR3: TGTGCCAGTAGTATCGTGGGAGGAGGTCCGTACGAGCAGTACTTC.

J is TRBJ2-1 and V is TRBV5-6; D possibly corresponds to TRBD1 (6 bases). The CDR3 covers 13 residues. Per the germline V gene, CDR1 is SGHDT and CDR2 is YYEEEE. Between the trimmed V and J ends, which lost 2 bases and 4 bases, there was a span of 7 bases. CDR3 DNA: TGTGCCAGCAGCTTAGGACAGTACAATGAGCAGTTCTTC. Protein sequence: CASSLGQYNEQFF.

As DNA, the CDR3 is TGCGCCAGCAGCCAAGAAATTTTATTGGGAGGGACAGGGCACTACGAGCAGTACTTC. Its protein product is CASSQEILLGGTGHYEQYF. The rearrangement joins TRBV4-3 to TRBJ2-7; TRBD1 aligns across 9 bases. This CDR3 is built from 19 residues. J was trimmed by 3 bases and V by 0 bases; bases with no gene match: 15. Looked up from germline, CDR1 is LGHNA and CDR2 is YSLEER.

On this clone itself: The same CDR3 also results from other DNA sequences found in this sample. This chain connects TRBV7-9 to TRBJ2-5; 7 bases align to TRBD2. Germline V CDR1 and CDR2: SEHNR, FQNEAQ (reference sequence). V dropped 5 bases and J dropped 5; count of bases not matched to a gene: 5. The CDR3 extends over 13 amino acids. The chain's CDR3 is CASSPAGSETQYF. The DNA of the CDR3 is TGTGCCAGCAGCCCAGCGGGGTCGGAGACCCAGTACTTC.

The chain joins TRBV5-1 to TRBJ1-3, with a weak D call TRBD1 (6 bases). The CDR3 is 16 residues long. Looked up from germline, CDR1 is SGHRS and CDR2 is YFSETQ. Between the trimmed V and J ends, which lost 1 base and 2 bases, there was a span of 13 bases. This CDR3 is CASSLIQGAAGNTIYF. The CDR3 DNA sequence: TGCGCCAGCAGCTTGATACAGGGCGCCGCTGGAAACACCATATATTTT.

This clone was counted only a few times. CDR3 loop: CASSEGQGHTDTQYF. DNA of the CDR3: TGTGCCAGCAGTGAGGGGCAGGGACACACAGATACGCAGTATTTT. The V call is TRBV25-1, the J call TRBJ2-3, with a tentative D call TRBD1 (6 bases). CDR1 is MGHDK, CDR2 SYGVNS, per germline. V lost 3 bases, J lost 2 bases, and 12 bases lay in between. The CDR3 runs 15 residues.

This clone was observed a single time. The chain employs TRBV7-9 and TRBJ1-2; the D gene is possibly TRBD1 (5 bases). V lost 1 base, J lost 12 bases, and 21 bases lay in between. The CDR3 consists of 15 residues. CDR1 is SEHNR and CDR2 is FQNEAQ in the germline V gene (reference sequence). This CDR3 reads CASSLGRIVGLAHTF. In nucleotides, the CDR3 is TGTGCCAGCAGCTTAGGTAGAATTGTGGGGCTGGCCCACACCTTC.

The chain is built from TRBV4-2 and TRBJ2-2; 10 nucleotides line up with TRBD1. Germline V CDR1 and CDR2: LGHNA, YNFKEQ. The CDR3 consists of 16 residues. The V and J ends lost 2 bases and 3 bases, in that order; junction bases with no gene match: 3. In nucleotides, the CDR3 is TGTGCCAGCAGCCAACCCGGGACAGGGGACACCGGGGAGCTGTTTTTT. It codes for CASSQPGTGDTGELFF.

The J gene is TRBJ2-7, the V gene TRBV5-5, with D possibly being TRBD1 (5 bases). Looked up from germline, CDR1 is SGHKS and CDR2 is YYEKEE (reference sequence). V was trimmed by 0 bases and J by 2 bases, leaving 12 bases between them. CDR3 size: 15 residues. CDR3 nucleotides: TGTGCCAGCAGCTTGGCGACAGCTGCTACCTACGAGCAGTACTTC. Its translation: CASSLATAATYEQYF.

This chain links TRBV2 with TRBJ2-2, with a tentative D call TRBD2 (5 bases). Germline V gives CDR1 SNHLY, CDR2 FYNNEI. V lost 10 bases and J 3 bases, leaving 12 bases between the germline ends. The CDR3 is made up of 13 amino acids. The DNA for the CDR3 is TGTGCCATCACTAAGCGGTACACCGGGGAGCTGTTTTTT. It translates to CAITKRYTGELFF.

This clone appeared a few times. This chain joins TRBV30 and TRBJ2-3, with 14 bases identical to TRBD2. Per the germline V gene, CDR1 is GTSNPN and CDR2 is SVGIG (reference sequence). V was clipped by 4 bases and J by 4 bases; unmatched bases: 7. The CDR3 sequence is 16 residues long. The CDR3 here is CAWNLGTSGSADTQYF. CDR3 nucleotides: TGTGCCTGGAATCTAGGGACTAGCGGGAGCGCAGATACGCAGTATTTT.

CDR3 protein: CASSVEGTVLHYTF. In DNA, the CDR3 is TGTGCCAGCAGCGTAGAGGGGACAGTCCTTCACTACACCTTC. V gene TRBV9 combines with J gene TRBJ1-2; 7 bases agree with TRBD1. The CDR3 contains 14 residues. With V trimmed by 0 bases and J by 10 bases, 9 bases remained unmatched. In germline, CDR1 is SGDLS, CDR2 YYNGEE.

The V and J genes are TRBV7-9 and TRBJ2-5; TRBD2 matches 11 bases. This CDR3 comprises 16 residues. The germline CDR1 and CDR2 sequences are SEHNR and FQNEAQ (reference sequence). Trimming removed 6 bases from V and 4 bases from J; junction bases left unmatched: 10. The CDR3 protein is CASRAQTSGGGETQYF. The CDR3 DNA reads TGTGCCAGCAGGGCTCAAACTAGCGGGGGAGGAGAGACCCAGTACTTC. Supplemented by reference TRBV7-9 and TRBJ2-5, the full variable domain reads DTGVSQNPRHKITKRGQNVTFRCDPISEHNRLYWYRQTLGQGPEFLTYFQNEAQLEKSRLLSDRFSAERPKGSFSTLEIQRTEQGDSAMYLCASRAQTSGGGETQYFGPGTRLLVL.

V and J are TRBV7-9 and TRBJ2-1; 10 nucleotides agree with TRBD2. The ends lost 8 bases at V and 2 bases at J; junction bases unmatched: 9. Germline CDR1 and CDR2: SEHNR and FQNEAQ (reference sequence). The CDR3 consists of 16 residues. Here the CDR3 DNA reads TGTGCCAGCTCAGGCCAGCGGGAGGGCCCCTACAATGAGCAGTTCTTC. Encoded protein: CASSGQREGPYNEQFF.

The chain joins TRBV4-1 to TRBJ2-7; 8 bases are a match to TRBD1. This CDR3 has 19 residues. Looked up from germline, CDR1 is MGHRA and CDR2 is YSYEKL. With 2 bases clipped from V and 3 bases from J, the junction kept 18 bases outside the gene matches. The CDR3 reads CASSQKGSGTGDDLYEQYF. The CDR3 DNA reads TGCGCCAGCAGCCAAAAAGGATCCGGGACAGGAGACGACCTCTACGAGCAGTACTTC.

This chain's CDR3 is CASSYRGGLSYEQYF. Written as DNA, the CDR3 is TGTGCCAGCAGTTACCGCGGGGGGCTAAGCTACGAGCAGTACTTC. The gene calls are TRBV6-5 and TRBJ2-7; 8 bases fit TRBD2. The V and J ends lost 2 bases and 3 bases, in that order; junction bases with no gene match: 6. The CDR3 spans 15 residues. Germline V lookup: CDR1 MNHEY, CDR2 SVGAGI.

V usage is TRBV7-2 and J usage is TRBJ1-2, with 9 bases lining up with TRBD1. Germline V lookup: CDR1 SGHTA, CDR2 FQGNSA. The CDR3 loop spans 13 amino acids. The J segment lost 6 bases and the V segment lost 5 bases, leaving 4 bases of the junction unmatched. The CDR3 nucleotides read TGTGCCAGCAGCCTATGGGACAGGGATGGCTACACCTTC. It encodes CASSLWDRDGYTF.

The gene calls are TRBV27 and TRBJ1-2; possible D gene TRBD1, 6 bases. The V gene's germline CDR1 is MNHEY and CDR2 SMNVEV (reference sequence). The CDR3 covers 16 residues. V dropped 4 bases and J dropped 8 bases, with 23 bases sitting between them. In nucleotides, the CDR3 is TGTGCCAGCAGTTCATTAGACAGGCCCCCATCGGTAGGCTACACCTTC. Its protein product is CASSSLDRPPSVGYTF.

The chain links TRBV10-3 to TRBJ2-1; tentatively, D is TRBD2 (6 bases). The V and J ends lost 3 bases and 0 bases respectively, with 9 bases between them. CDR1 ENHRY and CDR2 SYGVKD come from the germline V gene. The CDR3 runs 15 residues. CDR3 amino acids: CAISDAGSSYNEQFF. The CDR3 DNA reads as TGTGCCATCAGTGATGCGGGGAGCTCCTACAATGAGCAGTTCTTC.

V is TRBV25-1 and J is TRBJ2-2; TRBD1 matches at 10 bases. The V gene's germline CDR1 is MGHDK and CDR2 SYGVNS. CDR3 length: 18 amino acids. Trimming removed 4 bases from V and 0 bases from J; junction bases left unmatched: 8. The CDR3 bases are TGTGCCAGCAGTGCGACGGACAGGGGGGACGCGAACACCGGGGAGCTGTTTTTT. It is translated as CASSATDRGDANTGELFF.